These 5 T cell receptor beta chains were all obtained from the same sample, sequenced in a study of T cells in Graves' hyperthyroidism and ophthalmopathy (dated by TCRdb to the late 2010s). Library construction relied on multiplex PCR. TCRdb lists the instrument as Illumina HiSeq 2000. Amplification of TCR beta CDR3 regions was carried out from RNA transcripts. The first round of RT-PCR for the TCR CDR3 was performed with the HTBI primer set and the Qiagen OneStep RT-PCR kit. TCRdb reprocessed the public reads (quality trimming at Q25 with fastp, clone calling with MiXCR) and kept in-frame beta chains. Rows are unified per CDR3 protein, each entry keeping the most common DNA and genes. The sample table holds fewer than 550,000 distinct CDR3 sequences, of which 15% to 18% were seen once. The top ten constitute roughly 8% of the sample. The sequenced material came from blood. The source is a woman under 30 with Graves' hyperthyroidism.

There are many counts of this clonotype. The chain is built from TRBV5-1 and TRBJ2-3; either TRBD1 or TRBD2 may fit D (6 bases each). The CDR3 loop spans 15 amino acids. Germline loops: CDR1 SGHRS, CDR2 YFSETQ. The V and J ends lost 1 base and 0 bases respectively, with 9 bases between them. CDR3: CASSLPGASTDTQYF. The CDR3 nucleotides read TGCGCCAGCAGCTTGCCGGGGGCAAGCACAGATACGCAGTATTTT.

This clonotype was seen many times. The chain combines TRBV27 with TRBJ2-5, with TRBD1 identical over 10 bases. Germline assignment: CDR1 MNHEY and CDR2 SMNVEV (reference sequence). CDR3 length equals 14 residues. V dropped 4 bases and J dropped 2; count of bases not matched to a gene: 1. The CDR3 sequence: CASSSDRGQETQYF. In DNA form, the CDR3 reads TGTGCCAGCAGTTCGGACAGGGGGCAAGAGACCCAGTACTTC.

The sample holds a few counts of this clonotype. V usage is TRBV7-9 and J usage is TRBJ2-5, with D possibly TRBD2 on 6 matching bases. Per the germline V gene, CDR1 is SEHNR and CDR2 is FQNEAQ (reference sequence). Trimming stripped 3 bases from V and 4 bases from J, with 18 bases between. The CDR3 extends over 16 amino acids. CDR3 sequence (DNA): TGTGCCAGCAGCTTTCACCTTATTAGCGGCCGAGAGACCCAGTACTTC. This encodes CASSFHLISGRETQYF.

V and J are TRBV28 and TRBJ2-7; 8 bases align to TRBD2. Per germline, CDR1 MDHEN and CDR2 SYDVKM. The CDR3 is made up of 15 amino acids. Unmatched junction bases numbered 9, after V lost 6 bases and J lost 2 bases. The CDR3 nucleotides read TGTGCCAGCAGGTCCCCGGGGGGGGGAACCTACGAGCAGTACTTC. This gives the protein CASRSPGGGTYEQYF.

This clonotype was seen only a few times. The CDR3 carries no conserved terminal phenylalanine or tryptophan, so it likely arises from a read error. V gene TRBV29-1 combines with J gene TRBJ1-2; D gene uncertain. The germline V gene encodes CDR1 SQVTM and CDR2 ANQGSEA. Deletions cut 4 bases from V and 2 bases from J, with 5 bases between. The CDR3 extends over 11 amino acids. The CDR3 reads CSVGYNYGYTL. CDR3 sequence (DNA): TGCAGCGTTGGGTACAACTATGGCTACACCTTA.